The 21 T cell receptor beta chains given below trace back to one sample, sequenced in a study of CD8 T cells in Susac syndrome (dated by TCRdb to between 2018 and 2020). The library was generated by the immunoSEQ multiplex PCR assay. RNA was extracted using the RNeasy kit, and roughly 0.5 to 1 microgram was reverse transcribed with random hexamers. TCRdb cleaned the public reads at Q25 with fastp, built clones with MiXCR and kept in-frame beta chains. Entries are consolidated by CDR3 protein sequence, retaining the most common genes and DNA. The sample has 250,000 to 300,000 distinct CDR3 sequences on record, roughly 85% of them singletons. The ten largest clones capture around 0.2% of the sample. Sequenced sample: CD8+ T cells from PBMCs. These receptors all stem from a human donor with multiple sclerosis.

J is TRBJ1-1 and V is TRBV28, with D perhaps TRBD1 (5 bases). Germline V gene lookup returns CDR1 MDHEN and CDR2 SYDVKM. V lost 5 bases to trimming and J lost 6 bases, with 16 bases between them. This CDR3 region has 14 residues. CDR3 amino acids: CASSPRLGDAEAFF. DNA for the CDR3: TGTGCCAGCAGTCCCCGGTTGGGGGACGCTGAAGCTTTCTTT.

The CDR3: CSARVRLAVRPYEQYF. The CDR3 DNA follows: TGCAGTGCTAGAGTCCGACTAGCGGTCAGACCCTACGAGCAGTACTTC. The chain has TRBV20-1 and TRBJ2-7; 9 bases align to TRBD2. This CDR3 contains 16 residues. Looked up from germline, CDR1 is DFQATT and CDR2 is SNEGSKA (reference sequence). With 1 base clipped from V and 2 bases from J, the junction kept 9 bases outside the gene matches.

This clonotype has a handful of counts. The chain couples TRBV18 to TRBJ2-7, with D perhaps matching TRBD1 or TRBD2 (5 bases each). Germline lookup yields CDR1 KGHSH and CDR2 LQKENI. The V end was cut by 5 bases, the J end by 3 bases, with 14 bases between. This CDR3 is 14 amino acids long. The CDR3 DNA is TGTGCCAGCTCAAATTCCCGGGACCTCTACGAGCAGTACTTC. Translating gives CASSNSRDLYEQYF.

The genes are TRBV4-3 and TRBJ2-7; 7 nucleotides match TRBD2. The CDR3 is 19 amino acids. Germline V gene data show CDR1 as LGHNA and CDR2 as YSLEER. V dropped 1 base and J dropped 0; count of bases not matched to a gene: 15. In DNA form, the CDR3 reads TGCGCCAGCAGCCAAGTGTGGCATAAAAGGGACTACTTCTCCTACGAGCAGTACTTC. Amino acids: CASSQVWHKRDYFSYEQYF.

J is TRBJ2-7 and V is TRBV19, with D perhaps TRBD1 or TRBD2 (6 bases each). Trimming shortened V by 2 bases and J by 1 base, and 9 bases separated the two germline ends. Germline CDR1 LNHDA, CDR2 SQIVND (reference sequence). This CDR3 spans 14 amino acids. The DNA of the CDR3 is TGTGCCAGTAGTATACCGGGGGCTTCCTACGAGCAGTACTTC. Translating gives CASSIPGASYEQYF.

The table lists this clonotype with a count of one. This chain uses TRBV28 with TRBJ1-4, with D hard to call. Germline values: CDR1 MDHEN, CDR2 SYDVKM. V lost 5 bases and J lost 6, with 13 bases in between. The CDR3 is 14 residues long. As DNA, the CDR3 is TGTGCCAGCAGTCTTCCGTCCTACCATGAAAAACTGTTTTTT. Translated: CASSLPSYHEKLFF.

The rearrangement links TRBV7-2 to TRBJ2-6; TRBD1 is a possible D gene (7 bases). The ends were cut back, 5 bases at V and 3 bases at J, with 17 bases in the middle. This CDR3 contains 17 residues. Per germline, CDR1 SGHTA and CDR2 FQGNSA. In DNA, the CDR3 is TGTGCCAGCAGCCACTTCCAGGGGGGAAGTGGGGCCAACGTCCTGACTTTC. As protein: CASSHFQGGSGANVLTF. Full variable domain (outside the CDR3, taken from reference TRBV7-2 and TRBJ2-6): GAGVSQSPSNKVTEKGKDVELRCDPISGHTALYWYRQSLGQGLEFLIYFQGNSAPDKSGLPSDRFSAERTGGSVSTLTIQRTQQEDSAVYLCASSHFQGGSGANVLTFGAGSRLTVL.

The count of this clonotype is one. J is TRBJ2-2 and V is TRBV4-1; no definite D call. V lost 4 bases, J lost 5 bases, and 8 bases lay in between. Germline V gene lookup returns CDR1 MGHRA and CDR2 YSYEKL. This CDR3 is 13 amino acids long. For the CDR3, the DNA is TGCGCCAGCAGCCCACAGATAACCGGGGAGCTGTTTTTT. It translates to CASSPQITGELFF.

The CDR3 DNA reads TGTGCCAGCAGCGGATCTTGGTATACGCAGTATTTT. This codes for CASSGSWYTQYF. The chain has TRBV9 and TRBJ2-3; D is ambiguous. Germline V gene lookup returns CDR1 SGDLS and CDR2 YYNGEE. Trimming shortened V by 3 bases and J by 7 bases, and 9 bases separated the two germline ends. This CDR3 is 12 amino acids long.

The CDR3 coding sequence is TGTGCCAGCAGTTTAACCCGGGAGGGCCTCCACGAGCAGTACTTC. Its protein product is CASSLTREGLHEQYF. The chain is built from TRBV12-3 or TRBV12-4 and TRBJ2-7; 8 bases are shared with TRBD2. Trimming removed 2 bases from V and 5 bases from J; junction bases left unmatched: 8. The CDR3 is 15 amino acids.

The V call is TRBV5-6, the J call TRBJ2-1; 10 bases are a match to TRBD2. V gave up 0 bases and J gave up 7 bases; unmatched junction bases: 4. Germline CDR1 and CDR2: SGHDT and YYEEEE. This CDR3 contains 15 residues. CDR3 protein: CASSLGAGGYNEQFF. Written as DNA, the CDR3 is TGTGCCAGCAGCTTGGGAGCGGGAGGGTATAATGAGCAGTTCTTC.

The chain has TRBV20-1 and TRBJ2-7, with 7 positions matching TRBD2. The CDR3 length is 13 residues. Germline CDR1 and CDR2: DFQATT and SNEGSKA (reference sequence). The J segment lost 3 bases and the V segment lost 5 bases, leaving 7 bases of the junction unmatched. The DNA of the CDR3 is TGCAGTGCTGGGGGGGTTCAGGGCTACGAGCAGTACTTC. This gives the protein CSAGGVQGYEQYF.

This clonotype came up a few times. The chain is built from TRBV13 and TRBJ2-3; D might be TRBD2 (5 bases). V was cut by 6 bases and J by 6 bases, with 25 bases left in between. The length of the CDR3 is 17 residues. Germline V gives CDR1 PRHDT, CDR2 FYEKMQ (reference sequence). For the CDR3, the DNA is TGTGCCAGCAGTAGTTCATCCCCGGGATCCCCTGGGGATACGCAGTATTTT. It translates to CASSSSSPGSPGDTQYF.

V is TRBV28 and J is TRBJ1-5, with a weak D call TRBD1 (5 bases). This CDR3 is 14 amino acids long. Germline V gene lookup returns CDR1 MDHEN and CDR2 SYDVKM. Trimming took 5 bases from V and 8 from J, leaving 16 bases between them. CDR3 amino acids: CASSLSRVREPQHF. As DNA, the CDR3 is TGTGCCAGCAGTCTGTCCAGGGTCCGGGAGCCCCAGCATTTT.

The J gene is TRBJ2-2, the V gene TRBV12-3 or TRBV12-4, with 7 bases matching TRBD1. CDR3 length: 14 residues. Trimming cost V 5 bases and J 2 bases; bases outside gene matches: 2. The CDR3 coding sequence is TGTGCCAGCAGTAGACAGGGAAACACCGGGGAGCTGTTTTTT. This codes for CASSRQGNTGELFF.

The chain couples TRBV28 to TRBJ1-2, with TRBD1 identical over 7 bases. The V and J ends lost 0 bases and 3 bases, in that order; junction bases with no gene match: 1. The CDR3 runs to 14 residues. Germline assignment: CDR1 MDHEN and CDR2 SYDVKM. CDR3 residues: CASSLWGTDYGYTF. DNA for the CDR3: TGTGCCAGCAGTTTATGGGGGACAGACTATGGCTACACCTTC.

This clonotype was picked up a small number of times. This chain links TRBV20-1 with TRBJ2-7; 10 positions match TRBD1. V was pared by 5 bases and J by 5 bases, with 18 bases of the junction left unmatched. The CDR3 length is 17 residues. Germline V CDR1 and CDR2: DFQATT, SNEGSKA (reference sequence). Here the CDR3 DNA reads TGCAGTGCTCTAGTCCCGGGACAGGGGAAAATGGAGAACGAGCAGTACTTC. Amino acid sequence: CSALVPGQGKMENEQYF.

This clonotype was picked up a small number of times. The chain joins TRBV7-8 to TRBJ1-1; D not certain. CDR1 and CDR2 from the germline V gene are SGHVS and FQNEAQ. The CDR3 runs to 13 residues. Trimming removed 6 bases at V and 1 base at J, with 9 bases between. The CDR3 bases are TGTGCCAGCAGTCAGCTCCCGAACACTGAAGCTTTCTTT. Translating gives CASSQLPNTEAFF.

The V gene is TRBV7-6, the J gene TRBJ1-1; 7 nucleotides match TRBD1. With V trimmed by 5 bases and J by 2 bases, 11 bases remained unmatched. From germline, CDR1 is SGHVS and CDR2 FNYEAQ. This CDR3 is 16 amino acids long. CDR3 loop: CASSQGDSLPNTEAFF. In DNA form, the CDR3 reads TGTGCCAGCAGCCAGGGGGACAGCCTCCCAAACACTGAAGCTTTCTTT.

The rearrangement uses TRBV5-4 and TRBJ2-7; no clear D. This CDR3 has 15 residues. The V end was cut by 0 bases, the J end by 0 bases, with 10 bases between. CDR1 is SGHNT and CDR2 is YYREEE in the germline V gene (reference sequence). In DNA, the CDR3 is TGTGCCAGCAGCTTGGACCTTGGAAGCTCCTACGAGCAGTACTTC. Its protein is CASSLDLGSSYEQYF.

This chain joins TRBV12-3 or TRBV12-4 and TRBJ1-1; no reliable D call. CDR3 length equals 14 residues. The germline V and J ends were trimmed by 5 bases and 7 bases, with 17 bases remaining between them. The CDR3 is CASSPPSVGGEAFF. CDR3 DNA: TGTGCCAGCAGTCCCCCCTCGGTAGGCGGTGAAGCTTTCTTT.